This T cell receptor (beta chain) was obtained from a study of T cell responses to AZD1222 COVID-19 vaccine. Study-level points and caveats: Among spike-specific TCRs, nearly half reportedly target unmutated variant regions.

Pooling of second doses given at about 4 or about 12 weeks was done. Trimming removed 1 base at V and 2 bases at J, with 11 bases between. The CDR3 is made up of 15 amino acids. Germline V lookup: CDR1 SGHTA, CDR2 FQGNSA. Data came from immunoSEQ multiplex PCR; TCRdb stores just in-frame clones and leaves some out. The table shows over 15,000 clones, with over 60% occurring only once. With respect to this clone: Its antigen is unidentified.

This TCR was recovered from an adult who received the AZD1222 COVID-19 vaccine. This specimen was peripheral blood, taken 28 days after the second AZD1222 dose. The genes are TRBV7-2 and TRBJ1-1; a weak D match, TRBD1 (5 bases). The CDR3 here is CASSLGGDLNTEAFF. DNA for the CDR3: TGTGCCAGCAGCTTAGGGGGGGATCTAAACACTGAAGCTTTCTTT. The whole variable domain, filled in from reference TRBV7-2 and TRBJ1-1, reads GAGVSQSPSNKVTEKGKDVELRCDPISGHTALYWYRQSLGQGLEFLIYFQGNSAPDKSGLPSDRFSAERTGGSVSTLTIQRTQQEDSAVYLCASSLGGDLNTEAFFGQGTRLTVV.